The TCR beta chain described here comes from a study of blood T cell repertoires in COVID-19. Study information: COVID-19 samples collected from the United States, Italy and Spain covered acute and convalescent phases. The analysed material was cDNA or gDNA that came from T cells, B-cell-depleted T cells, or PBMCs.

Under the authors' procedure: Reference gene primer amplification gave nucleated cell count estimates. Profiling relied on immunoSEQ multiplex PCR, and the TCRdb table lists in-frame clones only, not all of them. The V and J calls and the clone size are those of that table, but D and trimming were determined from the DNA. Of some 290,000 clones in the sample, 80% to 90% were seen once. Seattle researchers signed up patients amid active infection and tracked them longitudinally. The V gene's germline CDR1 is SQVTM and CDR2 ANQGSEA. CDR3 length: 12 amino acids. V was cut by 3 bases and J by 6 bases, with 11 bases left in between. The sample holds a few counts of this clone.

Sequencing was done on a sample of peripheral blood. The chain couples TRBV29-1 to TRBJ1-2; perhaps TRBD1 as D (6 bases). This TCR derives from a young woman with COVID-19, enrolled during active disease. The CDR3 region is CSVDPRGDGYTF. The CDR3 DNA sequence: TGCAGCGTTGACCCCAGGGGAGATGGCTACACCTTC.